The clone carrying this T cell receptor (beta chain) has at least ten counts. The antigen is not known. The entry originates in a study of T cells in Graves' hyperthyroidism and ophthalmopathy. The CDR3 regions of TCR beta were amplified from RNA transcripts. Initially, a first-round RT-PCR of the TCR CDR3 employed the HTBI primer set. From the multiplex PCR reads, TCRdb called clonotypes with MiXCR, one entry per CDR3 protein. There are about 420,000 distinct CDR3 sequences in the sample; around 15% occur only once, and 5% to 6% lies in the top ten. Diagnoses used clinical symptoms, serum thyroxine and TRAb, thyroid ultrasound and orbital computed tomography. The CDR3 totals 13 residues. Germline assignment: CDR1 DFQATT and CDR2 SNEGSKA (reference sequence). V dropped 3 bases and J dropped 3; count of bases not matched to a gene: 5. Study results and limitations: A median around 6.8 months before onset, the model predicted ophthalmopathy. In blood, most of the thyroid clonotypes expanded above 0.001 were also present.

The chain joins TRBV20-1 to TRBJ2-7, with 7 bases that match TRBD1. The TCR originated in a woman between 18 and 30 years old with Graves' hyperthyroidism. The sample was blood. CDR3: CSASRTGVYEQYF. The DNA of the CDR3 is TGCAGTGCTAGTAGAACAGGGGTCTACGAGCAGTACTTC.